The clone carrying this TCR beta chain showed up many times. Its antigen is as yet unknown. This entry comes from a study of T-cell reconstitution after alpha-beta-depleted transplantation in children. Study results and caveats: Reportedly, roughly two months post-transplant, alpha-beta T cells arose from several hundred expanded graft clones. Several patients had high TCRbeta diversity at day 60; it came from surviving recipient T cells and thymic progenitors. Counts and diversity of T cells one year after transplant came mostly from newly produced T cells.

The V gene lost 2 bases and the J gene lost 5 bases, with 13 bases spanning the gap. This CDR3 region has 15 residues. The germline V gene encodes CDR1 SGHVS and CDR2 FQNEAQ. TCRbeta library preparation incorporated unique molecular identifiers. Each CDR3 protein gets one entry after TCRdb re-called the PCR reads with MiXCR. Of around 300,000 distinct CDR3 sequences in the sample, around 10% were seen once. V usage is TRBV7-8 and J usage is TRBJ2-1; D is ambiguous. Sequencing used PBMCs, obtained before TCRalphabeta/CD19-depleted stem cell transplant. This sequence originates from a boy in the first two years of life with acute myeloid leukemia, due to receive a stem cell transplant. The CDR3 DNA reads TGTGCCAGCAGCTTATATTTTCCGGCCAACAATGAGCAGTTCTTC. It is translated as CASSLYFPANNEQFF.